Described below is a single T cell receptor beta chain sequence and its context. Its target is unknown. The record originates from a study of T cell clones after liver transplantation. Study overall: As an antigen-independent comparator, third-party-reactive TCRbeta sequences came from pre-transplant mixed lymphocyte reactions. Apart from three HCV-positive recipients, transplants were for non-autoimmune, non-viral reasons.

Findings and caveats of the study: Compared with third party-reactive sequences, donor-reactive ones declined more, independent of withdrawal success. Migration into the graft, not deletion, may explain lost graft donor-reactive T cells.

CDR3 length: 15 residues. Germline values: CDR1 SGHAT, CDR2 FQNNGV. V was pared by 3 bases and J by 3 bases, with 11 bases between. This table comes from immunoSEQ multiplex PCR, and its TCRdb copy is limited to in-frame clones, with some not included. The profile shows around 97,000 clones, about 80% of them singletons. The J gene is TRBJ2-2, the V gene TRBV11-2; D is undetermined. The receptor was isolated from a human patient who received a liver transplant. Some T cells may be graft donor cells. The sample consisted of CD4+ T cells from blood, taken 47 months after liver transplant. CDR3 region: CASSLGRRDTGELFF. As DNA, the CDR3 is TGTGCCAGCAGCTTGGGCAGACGGGACACCGGGGAGCTGTTTTTT.